Sequencing of this TCR beta chain was carried out in a study of blood T cell repertoires in COVID-19. Study-level information: Specimens from acute and convalescent COVID-19 originated in the United States, Italy and Spain. T cells, B-cell-depleted T cells, or PBMCs provided the cDNA or gDNA that served as material.

This clone was recorded only once. The data were produced by immunoSEQ multiplex PCR, yet TCRdb's version contains in-frame clones alone and is incomplete. The sample holds under 350,000 clones, 85% seen once. The CDR3 is made up of 14 amino acids. Losses at the gene ends were 7 bases for V and 2 bases for J; bases not matched to a gene: 4. Germline V gene sequence: CDR1 KGHDR, CDR2 SFDVKD. Sequencing was carried out using peripheral blood. This clonotype was sampled from a human donor in a cohort sampled during active COVID-19. V usage is TRBV24-1 and J usage is TRBJ2-3; 8 nucleotides agree with TRBD1. The CDR3 DNA is TGTGCCACCAGAGGACAGGGATTCACAGATACGCAGTATTTT. Translation: CATRGQGFTDTQYF.